The next 13 T cell receptor beta chains were all read from a single sample in a study of low-dose radiotherapy and immunotherapy resistance in tumors. Gene-specific TRAV and TRBV primers were used for first-strand cDNA, covering alpha and beta chains. Both a constant-region primer and a V-primer adapter served to amplify TCRs across 20 to 25 PCR cycles. MiXCR, applied by TCRdb to the reads, yields one record per CDR3 protein. The sample has roughly 19,000 distinct CDR3 sequences; less than 85% are singletons. These receptors came from a human donor with advanced metastatic prostate, ovarian, gallbladder or colorectal cancer (not recorded which). This table probably holds off-target reads from a library built for another chain.

V is TRBV11-1 and J is TRBJ1-2; no firm D call. The CDR3 runs to 13 residues. V lost 3 bases to trimming and J lost 7 bases, with 12 bases between them. Per germline, CDR1 SGHAT and CDR2 FQDESV (reference sequence). The CDR3 nucleotides are TGTGCCAGCAGCTTGGAACTGCTTGGTGGCTACACCTTC. It codes for CASSLELLGGYTF.

The chain uses TRBV28 and TRBJ2-7; 9 bases line up with TRBD1. The CDR3 spans 15 residues. With V trimmed by 5 bases and J by 1 base, 6 bases remained unmatched. Germline V gives CDR1 MDHEN, CDR2 SYDVKM. The CDR3 nucleotides read TGTGCCAGCAGTCTACTGACAGGGGGTTCCTACGAGCAGTACTTC. Translation gives CASSLLTGGSYEQYF.

V is TRBV4-2 and J is TRBJ2-7; 8 bases fit TRBD1. Trimming cost V 0 bases and J 2 bases; bases outside gene matches: 6. The length of the CDR3 is 16 residues. CDR1 and CDR2 (germline): LGHNA, YNFKEQ. The CDR3, as DNA: TGTGCCAGCAGCCAAGATCCCCAGGGGGCTGCCTACGAGCAGTACTTC. Amino acids: CASSQDPQGAAYEQYF.

The rearrangement joins TRBV7-4 to TRBJ2-5; D is undetermined. Germline V gene lookup returns CDR1 SGHVT and CDR2 SQSDAQ. The CDR3 is 13 residues long. With 2 bases removed from V and 4 bases from J, the gap between germline ends came to 8 bases. In DNA form, the CDR3 reads TGTGCCAGCAGCTTAACCCATTCAGAGACCCAGTACTTC. Its protein is CASSLTHSETQYF.

The gene calls are TRBV7-2 and TRBJ1-2; perhaps TRBD1 as D (5 bases). This CDR3 has 14 amino acids. With 7 bases removed from V and 4 bases from J, the gap between germline ends came to 16 bases. Germline CDR1 is SGHTA and CDR2 is FQGNSA. CDR3 region: CASTRESGPYGYTF. The CDR3 DNA follows: TGTGCCAGCACGAGGGAGTCGGGACCCTATGGCTACACCTTC. Full variable domain (outside the CDR3, taken from reference TRBV7-2 and TRBJ1-2): GAGVSQSPSNKVTEKGKDVELRCDPISGHTALYWYRQSLGQGLEFLIYFQGNSAPDKSGLPSDRFSAERTGGSVSTLTIQRTQQEDSAVYLCASTRESGPYGYTFGSGTRLTVV.

This chain connects TRBV24-1 to TRBJ2-1; 10 bases align to TRBD2. Per germline, CDR1 KGHDR and CDR2 SFDVKD. The CDR3 loop spans 19 amino acids. The J segment lost 4 bases and the V segment lost 7 bases, leaving 18 bases of the junction unmatched. CDR3 loop: CATRSGGLAGAVFYNEQFF. In DNA, the CDR3 is TGTGCCACCAGGTCGGGGGGTCTAGCGGGAGCTGTCTTTTACAATGAGCAGTTCTTC.

Here the CDR3 reads CASSLVAGTEAFF. As DNA, the CDR3 is TGCGCCAGCAGCTTGGTTGCAGGCACTGAAGCTTTCTTT. This rearrangement joins TRBV5-1 to TRBJ1-1, with D unclear. Trimming removed 0 bases at V and 4 bases at J, with 7 bases between. From germline, CDR1 is SGHRS and CDR2 YFSETQ. The CDR3 has 13 amino acids. Filled out from reference TRBV5-1 and TRBJ1-1, the complete variable domain reads KAGVTQTPRYLIKTRGQQVTLSCSPISGHRSVSWYQQTPGQGLQFLFEYFSETQRNKGNFPGRFSGRQFSNSRSEMNVSTLELGDSALYLCASSLVAGTEAFFGQGTRLTVV.

This clonotype was seen only once. V usage is TRBV29-1 and J usage is TRBJ1-5; 7 nucleotides align to TRBD1. The V segment lost 6 bases and the J segment 6 bases; nucleotides outside the gene matches: 5. Germline V lookup: CDR1 SQVTM, CDR2 ANQGSEA. The CDR3 has 12 residues. CDR3 protein: CSVQGEGQPQHF. The CDR3 DNA follows: TGCAGCGTCCAGGGGGAGGGTCAGCCCCAGCATTTT.

This clonotype was found a few times. V gene TRBV29-1 combines with J gene TRBJ2-2; TRBD1 might be the D (5 bases). The V gene's germline CDR1 is SQVTM and CDR2 ANQGSEA. The CDR3 extends over 12 amino acids. Trimming removed 1 base from V and 7 bases from J, with 7 bases in between. This chain's CDR3 is CSVEAGIGELFF. CDR3 nucleotides: TGCAGCGTTGAAGCAGGGATCGGGGAGCTGTTTTTT.

The CDR3 bases are TGTGCCAGCATCCGGGGTAGCAATCAGCCCCAGCATTTT. It encodes CASIRGSNQPQHF. This chain uses TRBV28 with TRBJ1-5, with D uncertain. Germline lookup yields CDR1 MDHEN and CDR2 SYDVKM. Trimming took off 7 bases at V and 0 bases at J, with 7 bases between the two ends. This CDR3 has 13 amino acids.

The rearrangement uses TRBV28 and TRBJ2-5; TRBD1 or TRBD2 may be the D gene (5 bases each). Germline-derived CDR1 and CDR2 are MDHEN and SYDVKM. V was pared by 7 bases and J by 4 bases, with 16 bases between. CDR3 length: 14 residues. The CDR3 DNA is TGTGCCAGCAACGTACGAGGGGCTGGAGAGACCCAGTACTTC. Protein sequence: CASNVRGAGETQYF.

The gene calls are TRBV6-1 and TRBJ2-3; 11 bases fit TRBD2. After removal of 8 bases from V and 5 bases from J, the junction contained 12 bases not matched to a gene. The CDR3 runs 16 residues. Germline V gene data show CDR1 as MNHNS and CDR2 as SASEGT. The CDR3 DNA sequence: TGTGCCAGCGGAGGGGCTGGTAGCGGGAGGGGAGATACGCAGTATTTT. Its protein product is CASGGAGSGRGDTQYF.

J is TRBJ2-1 and V is TRBV5-1; D is tentatively TRBD1 or TRBD2 (6 bases each). Germline-derived CDR1 and CDR2 are SGHRS and YFSETQ. This CDR3 is built from 20 residues. V was cut by 5 bases and J by 4 bases, with 31 bases left in between. The CDR3 DNA reads as TGCGCCAGCAGTCTCGGGGGCCTGTTGTCTGGAGGCCGCCGATACAATGAGCAGTTCTTC. Its translation: CASSLGGLLSGGRRYNEQFF.